Listed below are T cell receptor beta chains from one sample, sequenced in a study of blood T cells in healthy people across ages. Each CDR3 protein gets one entry after TCRdb re-called the 5' RACE reads with MiXCR. Of nearly 1 million distinct CDR3 sequences listed, 45% to 60% are singletons. Material: blood. Receptors were obtained from a woman in her fifties or sixties in good health. Both conserved end residues are trimmed from each CDR3.

v_call: TRBV9; j_call: TRBJ2-1; cdr3_aa: ASSASGLAGVSLNEQF
v_call: TRBV10-3; j_call: TRBJ2-3; cdr3_aa: AISVQGADTQY
v_call: TRBV12-3/TRBV12-4; j_call: TRBJ2-4; cdr3_aa: ASSMQTGRQNIQY
v_call: TRBV5-1; j_call: TRBJ2-7; cdr3_aa: ASSLDTGRLSYEQY
v_call: TRBV3-1; j_call: TRBJ2-7; cdr3_aa: ASSSIVAGAYEQY
v_call: TRBV29-1; j_call: TRBJ2-2; cdr3_aa: SVDRGGWPGELF
v_call: TRBV27; j_call: TRBJ2-1; cdr3_aa: ASSLYQYRTSGRGEQF
v_call: TRBV29-1; j_call: TRBJ1-2; cdr3_aa: SVGQGGNYGYT
v_call: TRBV29-1; j_call: TRBJ1-2; cdr3_aa: SVLQRANYGYT
v_call: TRBV7-3; j_call: TRBJ2-7; cdr3_aa: ASNPPVDRGWNEQY
v_call: TRBV29-1; j_call: TRBJ2-5; cdr3_aa: SARKGSPGETQY
v_call: TRBV28; j_call: TRBJ1-2; cdr3_aa: ASSLRGPYGYT
v_call: TRBV3-1; j_call: TRBJ2-1; cdr3_aa: ASSQDLTGSEF
v_call: TRBV15; j_call: TRBJ2-6; cdr3_aa: ATSPTRTGGIGANVLT
v_call: TRBV28; j_call: TRBJ2-5; cdr3_aa: ASSLRGGGGKTQY
v_call: TRBV29-1; j_call: TRBJ2-5; cdr3_aa: SVGEDETQY
v_call: TRBV24-1; j_call: TRBJ1-2; cdr3_aa: ATSEPGINYGYT
v_call: TRBV20-1; j_call: TRBJ2-7; cdr3_aa: SASGTVFYEQY
v_call: TRBV6-2/TRBV6-3; j_call: TRBJ2-3; cdr3_aa: ASRGAGEFTDTQY
v_call: TRBV12-3/TRBV12-4; j_call: TRBJ1-2; cdr3_aa: ASSLVGEGYT
v_call: TRBV28; j_call: TRBJ1-2; cdr3_aa: ATALYGYT
v_call: TRBV21-1; j_call: TRBJ2-3; cdr3_aa: ASSNSGFSGGDTQY
v_call: TRBV4-1; j_call: TRBJ2-4; cdr3_aa: ASSPRTGGTHNEQY
v_call: TRBV20-1; j_call: TRBJ1-5; cdr3_aa: SARAARSNQPQH
v_call: TRBV28; j_call: TRBJ2-5; cdr3_aa: ASSFKPGLPGAQY
v_call: TRBV29-1; j_call: TRBJ2-7; cdr3_aa: SVGPGRNYEQY
v_call: TRBV2; j_call: TRBJ2-7; cdr3_aa: ASTIGTSYRYEQY
v_call: TRBV6-2/TRBV6-3; j_call: TRBJ1-1; cdr3_aa: ASSYPRDGQSAF
v_call: TRBV7-2; j_call: TRBJ2-1; cdr3_aa: ASSWVNEQF
v_call: TRBV5-8; j_call: TRBJ2-7; cdr3_aa: ASSLWGTKFYEQY
v_call: TRBV5-1; j_call: TRBJ2-7; cdr3_aa: ASSLGGTSVSYEQY
v_call: TRBV2; j_call: TRBJ2-7; cdr3_aa: ASSPLRAGGHNEQY
v_call: TRBV20-1; j_call: NA; cdr3_aa: SAIKRQGEEETQY
v_call: TRBV7-9; j_call: TRBJ1-1; cdr3_aa: ASSLMGNTEAF
v_call: TRBV20-1; j_call: TRBJ2-3; cdr3_aa: SALRRPGNMDTQY
v_call: TRBV4-1; j_call: TRBJ2-3; cdr3_aa: ASSQVGVVTDTQY
v_call: TRBV11-1; j_call: TRBJ2-6; cdr3_aa: ASSPPGAGANVLT
v_call: TRBV7-9; j_call: TRBJ2-4; cdr3_aa: ASSPGVGGENIQY
v_call: TRBV9; j_call: TRBJ2-1; cdr3_aa: ASSVVTGEQF
v_call: TRBV6-2/TRBV6-3; j_call: TRBJ2-5; cdr3_aa: ASSIRDRDVEQY
v_call: TRBV20-1; j_call: TRBJ2-7; cdr3_aa: SATLPSHEQY
v_call: TRBV6-4; j_call: TRBJ2-3; cdr3_aa: ASSYRAGGTSDTQY
v_call: TRBV4-3; j_call: TRBJ2-1; cdr3_aa: ASSQAASHGQF
v_call: TRBV20-1; j_call: TRBJ2-6; cdr3_aa: SALLIPGANVLT
v_call: TRBV6-2/TRBV6-3; j_call: TRBJ1-2; cdr3_aa: ASSYSSALGNYGYT
v_call: TRBV12-3/TRBV12-4; j_call: TRBJ2-3; cdr3_aa: ASRRGLAGLTDTQY